These T cell receptor beta chains were read from a single sample in a study of graft-versus-host responses after intestinal transplantation. Here immunoSEQ multiplex PCR was the method, and the copy in TCRdb shows in-frame clones only, minus some. This repertoire shows about 120,000 clones, roughly 95% found once; its top ten account for more than 3%. These receptors' antigens are unknown. Sequences were derived from unstimulated CD8+ T cells sorted from spleen or lymph node cells, sampled before intestinal transplant. Every receptor here comes from a human donor who received an intestinal transplant. Each CDR3 is given with its conserved first and last residue. The D gene is left open where the match is weak. The size entry is marked missing in some rows and otherwise reads once, few, many or a size class.

d_call clone_size j_call v_call cdr3_aa cdr3_nt
TRBD1 once TRBJ1-2 TRBV5-1 CASSLGTGAYGYTF TGCGCCAGCAGCTTGGGGACAGGGGCCTATGGCTACACCTTC
- - TRBJ2-7 TRBV6-1 CASSYRGEQYF TGTGCCAGCAGTTACCGGGGTGAGCAGTACTTC
- - TRBJ2-2 TRBV19 CASREGTGELFF TGTGCCAGTAGGGAGGGAACCGGGGAGCTGTTTTTT
- - TRBJ1-5 TRBV6-5 CASSITGRDRAQHF TGTGCCAGCAGTATCACAGGGCGGGATCGGGCCCAGCATTTT
- - TRBJ2-5 TRBV9 CASSGTGLEETQYF TGTGCCAGCAGCGGAACGGGGCTCGAAGAGACCCAGTACTTC
- - TRBJ1-1 TRBV9 CASSRSRGQAVTEAFF TGTGCCAGCAGCCGTAGTAGGGGTCAGGCAGTCACTGAAGCTTTCTTT
TRBD2 once TRBJ2-7 TRBV28 CASRPYMGGDEQYF TGTGCCAGCAGACCATACATGGGAGGGGACGAGCAGTACTTC
- - TRBJ1-1 TRBV6-6 CASSYLQGENTEAFF TGTGCCAGCAGTTACCTACAGGGCGAGAACACTGAAGCTTTCTTT
TRBD2 - TRBJ2-7 TRBV30 CAWSDGLAAIYEQYF TGTGCCTGGAGTGACGGTCTAGCGGCAATCTACGAGCAGTACTTC
TRBD2 - TRBJ2-1 TRBV7-8 CASSLGPGLKPYNEQFF TGTGCCAGCAGCTTAGGACCGGGACTAAAGCCCTACAATGAGCAGTTCTTC
- - TRBJ2-7 TRBV5-6 CASSSSGHNDLSYEQYF TGTGCCAGCAGCTCTTCCGGGCATAACGATTTATCCTACGAGCAGTACTTC
TRBD1 - TRBJ1-1 TRBV27 CASSRLGTGGPNTEAFF TGTGCCAGCAGCCGATTAGGGACAGGGGGTCCTAACACTGAAGCTTTCTTT
- - TRBJ1-2 TRBV28 CATSYEGGDYGYTF TGTGCCACCTCCTATGAGGGGGGGGACTATGGCTACACCTTC
- - TRBJ2-7 TRBV7-9 CASSLARGTLSYEQYF TGTGCCAGCAGCTTAGCGCGAGGGACTTTAAGCTACGAGCAGTACTTC
TRBD1 - TRBJ2-7 TRBV6-8 CATGTVYEQYF TGTGCCACTGGGACAGTCTACGAGCAGTACTTC
- - TRBJ1-1 TRBV5-1 CASSLGGGNTEAFF TGCGCCAGCAGCTTGGGTGGGGGGAACACTGAAGCTTTCTTT
TRBD1 - TRBJ1-6 TRBV5-1 CASSPPGQGYSPLHF TGCGCCAGCAGCCCACCGGGACAGGGTTATTCACCCCTCCACTTT
TRBD2 - TRBJ2-7 TRBV19 CASSNPGGGYEQYF TGTGCCAGTAGCAACCCTGGGGGGGGCTACGAGCAGTACTTC
TRBD1 - TRBJ2-5 TRBV28 CASSLVVTGSRETQYF TGTGCCAGCAGTTTAGTCGTGACAGGGTCAAGAGAGACCCAGTACTTC
TRBD2 - TRBJ2-3 TRBV7-9 CASSLRTGGGPDTQYF TGTGCCAGCAGCTTAAGGACTGGCGGGGGGCCAGATACGCAGTATTTT
- - TRBJ2-7 TRBV9 CASSDGGTAHEQYF TGTGCCAGCAGCGACGGAGGGACTGCCCACGAGCAGTACTTC
TRBD2 - TRBJ2-7 TRBV11-3 CASSLSSGLNYEQYF TGTGCCAGCAGCTTATCTAGCGGGCTCAACTACGAGCAGTACTTC
- - TRBJ1-1 TRBV15 CATSRVRGWAVNTEAFF TGTGCCACCAGCAGAGTTCGGGGCTGGGCTGTGAACACTGAAGCTTTCTTT
- - TRBJ1-1 TRBV5-6 CASSLDGQLRGNTEAFF TGTGCCAGCAGCTTAGATGGGCAGTTAAGAGGGAACACTGAAGCTTTCTTT
- - TRBJ1-1 TRBV27 CASRRVNTEAFF TGTGCCAGCCGGCGTGTGAACACTGAAGCTTTCTTT
- - TRBJ1-5 TRBV27 CASSLWAAEPQHF TGTGCCAGCAGTTTATGGGCAGCGGAGCCCCAGCATTTT